The sequence of this T cell receptor beta chain was determined in a study of OX40 agonist ivuxolimab in advanced cancers. Across the study: Of mixed ages from about 23 to 90 and averaging roughly 66 years, the group was about 80% male. It was permissible to have had prior anti-PD-1, anti-PD-L1 or anti-CTLA-4 therapy, and more than 30% had some.

Profiled with immunoSEQ multiplex PCR; TCRdb holds only in-frame clones, not every one. The table shows approximately 79,000 clones, with approximately 90% occurring only once. In germline, CDR1 is SGHTS, CDR2 YDEGEE. V lost 1 base to trimming and J lost 0 bases, with 10 bases between them. The CDR3 spans 15 residues. The chain combines TRBV5-8 with TRBJ1-1, with D unresolved. This TCR was sampled from an adult with an advanced solid tumor such as melanoma, head and neck, liver or kidney cancer. The sequencing here drew on CD4+ or CD8+ T cells sorted from blood, taken in a trial of the OX40 agonist ivuxolimab. Here the CDR3 DNA reads TGTGCCAGCAGCTTGCGGTCAGTCATGAACACTGAAGCTTTCTTT. Its protein is CASSLRSVMNTEAFF.